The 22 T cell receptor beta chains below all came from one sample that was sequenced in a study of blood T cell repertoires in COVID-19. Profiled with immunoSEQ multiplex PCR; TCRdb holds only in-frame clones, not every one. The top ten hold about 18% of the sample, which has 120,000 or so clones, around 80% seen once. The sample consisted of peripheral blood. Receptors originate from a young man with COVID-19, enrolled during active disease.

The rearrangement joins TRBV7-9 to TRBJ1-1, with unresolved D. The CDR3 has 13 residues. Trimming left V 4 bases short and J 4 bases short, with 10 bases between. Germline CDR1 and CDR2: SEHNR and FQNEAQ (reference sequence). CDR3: CASSSGRITEAFF. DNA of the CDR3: TGTGCCAGCAGCTCGGGGAGGATCACTGAAGCTTTCTTT.

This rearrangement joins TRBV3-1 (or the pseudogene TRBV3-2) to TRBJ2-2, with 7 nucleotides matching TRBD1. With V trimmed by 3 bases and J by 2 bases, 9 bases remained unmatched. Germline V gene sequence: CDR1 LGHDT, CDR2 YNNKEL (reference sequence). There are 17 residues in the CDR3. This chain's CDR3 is CASSHDHRDSNTGELFF. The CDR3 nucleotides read TGTGCCAGCAGCCACGACCACCGGGACAGCAACACCGGGGAGCTGTTTTTT.

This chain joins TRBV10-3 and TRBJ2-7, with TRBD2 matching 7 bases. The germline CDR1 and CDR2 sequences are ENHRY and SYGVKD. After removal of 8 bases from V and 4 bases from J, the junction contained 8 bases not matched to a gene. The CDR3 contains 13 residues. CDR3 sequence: CAIGRDGGYEQYF. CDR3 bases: TGTGCCATCGGGAGGGACGGTGGGTACGAGCAGTACTTC.

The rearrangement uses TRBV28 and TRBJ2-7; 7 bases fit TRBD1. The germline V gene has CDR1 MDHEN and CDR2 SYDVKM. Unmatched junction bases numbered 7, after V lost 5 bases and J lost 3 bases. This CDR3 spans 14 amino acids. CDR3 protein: CASSLPTGLYEQYF. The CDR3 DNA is TGTGCCAGCAGTCTACCGACAGGGCTCTACGAGCAGTACTTC.

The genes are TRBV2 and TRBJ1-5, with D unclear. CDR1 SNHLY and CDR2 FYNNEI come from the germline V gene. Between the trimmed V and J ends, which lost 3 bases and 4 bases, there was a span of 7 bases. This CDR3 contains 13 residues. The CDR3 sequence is CASSDGANQPQHF. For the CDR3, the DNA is TGTGCCAGCAGTGACGGAGCGAATCAGCCCCAGCATTTT.

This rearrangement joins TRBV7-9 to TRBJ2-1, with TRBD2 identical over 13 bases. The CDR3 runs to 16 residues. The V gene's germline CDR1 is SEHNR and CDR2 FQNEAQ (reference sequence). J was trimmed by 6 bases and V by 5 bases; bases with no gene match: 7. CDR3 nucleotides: TGTGCCAGCAGCCGAACTAGCGGGGGGGCCAGCAATGAGCAGTTCTTC. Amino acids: CASSRTSGGASNEQFF.

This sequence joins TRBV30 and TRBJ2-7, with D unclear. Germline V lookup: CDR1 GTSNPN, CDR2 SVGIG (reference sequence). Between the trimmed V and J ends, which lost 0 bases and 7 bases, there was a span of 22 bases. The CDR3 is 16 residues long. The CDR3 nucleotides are TGTGCCTGGAGTGTACGCGGTGCGTGGCCGCGGCGGGAGCAGTACTTC. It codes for CAWSVRGAWPRREQYF.

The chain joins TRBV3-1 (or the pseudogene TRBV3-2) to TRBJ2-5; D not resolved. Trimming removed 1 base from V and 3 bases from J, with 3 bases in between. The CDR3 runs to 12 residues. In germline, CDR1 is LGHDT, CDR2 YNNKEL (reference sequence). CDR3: CASSQVKETQYF. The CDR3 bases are TGTGCCAGCAGCCAAGTCAAAGAGACCCAGTACTTC.

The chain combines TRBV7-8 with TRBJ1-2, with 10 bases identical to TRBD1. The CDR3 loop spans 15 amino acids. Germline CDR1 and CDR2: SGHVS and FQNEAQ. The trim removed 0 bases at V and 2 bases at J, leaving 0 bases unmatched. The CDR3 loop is CASSLAGQGNYGYTF. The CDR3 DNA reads TGTGCCAGCAGCTTAGCGGGACAGGGGAACTATGGCTACACCTTC. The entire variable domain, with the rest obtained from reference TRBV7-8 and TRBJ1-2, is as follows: GAGVSQSPRYKVAKRGQDVALRCDPISGHVSLFWYQQALGQGPEFLTYFQNEAQLDKSGLPSDRFFAERPEGSVSTLKIQRTQQEDSAVYLCASSLAGQGNYGYTFGSGTRLTVV.

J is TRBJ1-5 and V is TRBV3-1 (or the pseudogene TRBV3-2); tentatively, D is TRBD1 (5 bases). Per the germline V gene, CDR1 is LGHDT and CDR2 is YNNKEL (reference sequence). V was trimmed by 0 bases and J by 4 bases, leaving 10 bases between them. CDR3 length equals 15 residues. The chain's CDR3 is CASSQDAGVNQPQHF. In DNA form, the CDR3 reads TGTGCCAGCAGCCAAGATGCGGGGGTAAATCAGCCCCAGCATTTT.

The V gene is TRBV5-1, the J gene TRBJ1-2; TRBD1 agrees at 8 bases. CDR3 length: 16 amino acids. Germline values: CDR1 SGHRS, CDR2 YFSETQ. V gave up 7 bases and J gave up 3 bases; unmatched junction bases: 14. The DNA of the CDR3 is TGCGCCAGCTCTGCCCGAACAGGGGGTAGCGACTATGGCTACACCTTC. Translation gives CASSARTGGSDYGYTF.

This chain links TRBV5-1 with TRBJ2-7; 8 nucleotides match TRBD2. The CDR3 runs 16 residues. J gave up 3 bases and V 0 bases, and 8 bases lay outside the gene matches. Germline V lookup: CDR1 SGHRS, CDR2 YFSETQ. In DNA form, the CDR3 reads TGCGCCAGCAGCTTGGGGATGACTAGCGACAACTACGAGCAGTACTTC. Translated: CASSLGMTSDNYEQYF.

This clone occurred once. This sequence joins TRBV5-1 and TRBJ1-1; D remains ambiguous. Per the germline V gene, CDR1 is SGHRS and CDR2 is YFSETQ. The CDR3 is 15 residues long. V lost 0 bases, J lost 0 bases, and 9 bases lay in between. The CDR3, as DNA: TGCGCCAGCAGCTTGGGGTCACTACTGAACACTGAAGCTTTCTTT. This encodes CASSLGSLLNTEAFF. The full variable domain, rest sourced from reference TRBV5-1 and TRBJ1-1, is KAGVTQTPRYLIKTRGQQVTLSCSPISGHRSVSWYQQTPGQGLQFLFEYFSETQRNKGNFPGRFSGRQFSNSRSEMNVSTLELGDSALYLCASSLGSLLNTEAFFGQGTRLTVV.

The CDR3 here is CASSPGNSNQPQHF. The DNA of the CDR3 is TGTGCCAGCAGCCCGGGGAATAGCAATCAGCCCCAGCATTTT. The V gene is TRBV7-9, the J gene TRBJ1-5; the D is unclear. Germline V gives CDR1 SEHNR, CDR2 FQNEAQ (reference sequence). The V gene lost 5 bases and the J gene lost 0 bases, with 8 bases spanning the gap. The CDR3 extends over 14 amino acids.

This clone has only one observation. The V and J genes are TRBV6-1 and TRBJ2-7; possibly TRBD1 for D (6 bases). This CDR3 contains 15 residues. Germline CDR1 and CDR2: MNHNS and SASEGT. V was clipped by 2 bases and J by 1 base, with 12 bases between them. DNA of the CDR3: TGTGCCAGCAGTGAATACTGGGGGCCGTCCTACGAGCAGTACTTC. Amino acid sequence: CASSEYWGPSYEQYF.

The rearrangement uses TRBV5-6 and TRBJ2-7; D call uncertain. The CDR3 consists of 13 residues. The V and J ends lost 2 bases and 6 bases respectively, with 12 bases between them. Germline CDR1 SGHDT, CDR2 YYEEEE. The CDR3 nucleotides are TGTGCCAGCAGCTTCCGCCGCGCGATCGAGCAGTACTTC. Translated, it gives CASSFRRAIEQYF.

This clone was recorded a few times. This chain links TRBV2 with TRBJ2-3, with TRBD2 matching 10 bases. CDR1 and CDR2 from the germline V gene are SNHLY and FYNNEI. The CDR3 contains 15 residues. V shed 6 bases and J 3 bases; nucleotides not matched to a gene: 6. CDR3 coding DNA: TGTGCCAGCAGGGGGGGACTAGCGAGAACAGATACGCAGTATTTT. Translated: CASRGGLARTDTQYF.

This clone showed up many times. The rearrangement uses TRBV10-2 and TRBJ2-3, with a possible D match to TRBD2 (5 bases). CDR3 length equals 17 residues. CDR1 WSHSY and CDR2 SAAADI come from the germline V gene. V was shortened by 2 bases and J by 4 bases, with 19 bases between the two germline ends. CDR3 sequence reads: CASSEPGRGSPPDTQYF. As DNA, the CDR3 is TGCGCCAGCAGTGAGCCCGGACGGGGTAGCCCACCAGATACGCAGTATTTT.

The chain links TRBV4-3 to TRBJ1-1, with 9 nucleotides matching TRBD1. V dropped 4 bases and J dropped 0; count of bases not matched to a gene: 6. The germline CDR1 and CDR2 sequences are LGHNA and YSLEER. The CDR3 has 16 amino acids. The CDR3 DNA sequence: TGCGCCAGCAGCCCCACAGGGGGCAGCCTGAACACTGAAGCTTTCTTT. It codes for CASSPTGGSLNTEAFF.

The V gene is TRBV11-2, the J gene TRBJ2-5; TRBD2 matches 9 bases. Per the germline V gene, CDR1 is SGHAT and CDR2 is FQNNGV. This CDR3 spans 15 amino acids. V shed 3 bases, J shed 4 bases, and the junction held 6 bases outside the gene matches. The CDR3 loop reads CASSLGRREGETQYF. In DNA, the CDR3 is TGTGCCAGCAGCTTGGGCCGGCGGGAGGGAGAGACCCAGTACTTC.

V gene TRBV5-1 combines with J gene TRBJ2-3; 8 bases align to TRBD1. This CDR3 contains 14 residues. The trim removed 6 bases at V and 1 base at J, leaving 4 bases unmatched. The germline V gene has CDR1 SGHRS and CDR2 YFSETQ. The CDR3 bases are TGCGCCAGCACGCCGACAGGGGGCACAGATACGCAGTATTTT. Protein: CASTPTGGTDTQYF.

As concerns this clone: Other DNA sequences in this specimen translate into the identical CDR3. CDR3 DNA: TGTGCCAGCAGCTTAGGGGGAGGCCCCTACAATGAGCAGTTCTTC. It codes for CASSLGGGPYNEQFF. The chain combines TRBV7-8 with TRBJ2-1; D is perhaps TRBD2 (6 bases). Trimming pared 1 base from V and 2 bases from J, leaving 9 bases between. Germline values: CDR1 SGHVS, CDR2 FQNEAQ. The CDR3 totals 15 residues.